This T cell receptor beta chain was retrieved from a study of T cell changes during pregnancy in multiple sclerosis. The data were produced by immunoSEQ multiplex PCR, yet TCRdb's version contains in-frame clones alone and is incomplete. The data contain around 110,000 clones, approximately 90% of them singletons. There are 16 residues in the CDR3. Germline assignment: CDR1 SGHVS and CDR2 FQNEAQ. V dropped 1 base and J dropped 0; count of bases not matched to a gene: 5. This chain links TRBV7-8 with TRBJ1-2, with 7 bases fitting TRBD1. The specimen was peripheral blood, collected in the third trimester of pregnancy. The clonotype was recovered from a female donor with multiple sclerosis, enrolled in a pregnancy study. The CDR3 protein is CASSLGRDRPNYGYTF. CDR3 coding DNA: TGTGCCAGCAGCTTAGGACGGGACAGACCTAACTATGGCTACACCTTC. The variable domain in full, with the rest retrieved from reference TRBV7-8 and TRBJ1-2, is GAGVSQSPRYKVAKRGQDVALRCDPISGHVSLFWYQQALGQGPEFLTYFQNEAQLDKSGLPSDRFFAERPEGSVSTLKIQRTQQEDSAVYLCASSLGRDRPNYGYTFGSGTRLTVV.